The rows below give T cell receptor beta chains drawn from one sample of a study of blood T cells in healthy people across ages. TCRdb recomputed calls from the 5' RACE reads with MiXCR, one row per CDR3 protein. The sample includes over 300,000 distinct CDR3 sequences, roughly half of them seen just once. Sequenced sample: blood. Receptors originate from a man between 60 and 75 years old in good health. The CDR3 runs from the conserved cysteine through the conserved F or W. The D gene is left open where the match is weak. The listing skips clone size in some rows; elsewhere it reads once, few, many or a size class.

v_call	d_call	j_call	clone_size	cdr3_nt	cdr3_aa
TRBV15	TRBD2	TRBJ2-4	.	TGTGCCACCAGCAGAGATGGTAGCGGGATTACCAAAAACATTCAGTACTTC	CATSRDGSGITKNIQYF
TRBV20-1	TRBD2	TRBJ2-3	.	TGCAGTGCTAGAGGGTCACGGGGGGGCACAGATACGCAGTATTTT	CSARGSRGGTDTQYF
TRBV4-3	.	TRBJ1-4	.	TGCGCCAGCAGCCAAGATGGGCAGGGGAATGAAAAACTGTTTTTT	CASSQDGQGNEKLFF
TRBV11-2	.	TRBJ2-3	.	TGTGCCAGCAGCTTCGAAAGGGGGGGATTGGGAGATACGCAGTATTTT	CASSFERGGLGDTQYF
TRBV28	TRBD1	TRBJ1-6	.	TGTGCCAGTGCGACAGGGCCCGTTTATAATTCACCCCTCCACTTT	CASATGPVYNSPLHF
TRBV20-1	.	TRBJ1-1	.	TGCAGTGCTAGGGACGGGGGCGACACTGAAGCTTTCTTT	CSARDGGDTEAFF
TRBV7-2	.	TRBJ1-5	.	TGTGCCAGCAGCCCGCGGTCGGCTCAGCCCCAGCATTTT	CASSPRSAQPQHF
TRBV28	TRBD1	TRBJ2-3	.	TGTGCCAGCAGTTTTGGACAGGGGGGATCAGCAGATACGCAGTATTTT	CASSFGQGGSADTQYF
TRBV4-3	.	TRBJ2-1	.	TGCGCCAGCAGCCCACAGGACACCCAGCCCAGCTACGAGCAGTTCTTC	CASSPQDTQPSYEQFF
TRBV11-2	.	TRBJ2-1	few	TGTGCCAGCAGCAAGGACTATTCAGGGGTGGGAGGAAGTGAGCAGTTCTTC	CASSKDYSGVGGSEQFF
TRBV21-1	.	TRBJ2-5	once	TGTGCCGGCAGCCTCCGGGACGGATCGTGCCAAGAGACCCAGTACTTC	CAGSLRDGSCQETQYF
TRBV5-1	TRBD1	TRBJ2-3	.	TGCGCCAGCAGCTTGAGGGGGCCGAGCACAGATACGCAGTATTTT	CASSLRGPSTDTQYF
TRBV4-2	.	TRBJ2-7	.	TGTGCCAGCAGCCAAGAAGTGGCGACTCGAGGGGGGATTTACGAGCAGTACTTC	CASSQEVATRGGIYEQYF
TRBV6-5	TRBD1	TRBJ2-7	.	TGTGCCACCGAGACAGGGCGGTACGAGCAGTACTTC	CATETGRYEQYF
TRBV3-1	TRBD2	TRBJ2-1	.	TGTGCCAGCAGCCGGCGGGGGGCTCTGGGGAATGAGCAGTTCTTC	CASSRRGALGNEQFF
TRBV20-1	TRBD2	TRBJ2-7	few	TGCAGTGCTACTCCCGCTAGCGGCTACGAGCAGTACTTC	CSATPASGYEQYF
TRBV6-2/TRBV6-3	TRBD1	TRBJ2-1	.	TGTGCCAGCAGTTACTCTGGCAGGGGGAAAGTCGATGAGCAGTTCTTC	CASSYSGRGKVDEQFF
TRBV18	.	TRBJ2-3	once	TGTGCCAGCTCACCATCTGTCGGGGTAGCTCAAGCCAGGGGATTTTCCACAGATACGCAGTATTTT	CASSPSVGVAQARGFSTDTQYF
TRBV7-9	.	TRBJ2-4	.	TGTGCCAGCAGCTTAGCCACGACTAGTGACATTCAGTACTTC	CASSLATTSDIQYF
TRBV20-1	TRBD1	TRBJ2-1	.	TGCAGTGCTAGAGATGTGGGACAGGGGATGAATGAGCAGTTCTTC	CSARDVGQGMNEQFF
TRBV12-5	.	TRBJ2-1	.	TGTGCTAGTGGTTTGCCAAGGGGATATGAGCAGTTCTTC	CASGLPRGYEQFF
TRBV3-1	.	TRBJ1-5	.	TGTGCCAGCAGCCAAGACTTCCCCAGTGGAGACGGGGCGCCCCAGCATTTT	CASSQDFPSGDGAPQHF
TRBV7-3	.	TRBJ2-7	few	TGTGCCAGCAGCTTAGGTTCCCAGGCGGGGGCCTCCAACGAGCAGTACTTC	CASSLGSQAGASNEQYF
TRBV6-5	TRBD2	TRBJ2-7	few	TGTGCCAGCAGGCGGGGGGTGGCCTACGAGCAGTACTTC	CASRRGVAYEQYF
TRBV20-1	TRBD2	TRBJ2-1	.	TGCAGTGCTAGAGGGAGGGGACTAGCGGGTGGAAGCTCCTACAAGCAGTTCTTC	CSARGRGLAGGSSYKQFF
TRBV12-3/TRBV12-4	TRBD1	TRBJ2-7	once	TGTGCCTGCACATGGGGGACAGGGAGTTACGAGCAGTACTTC	CACTWGTGSYEQYF
TRBV7-9	.	TRBJ2-5	many	TGTGCCAGCAGCCAGGGACTCCTACCCCAGTACTTC	CASSQGLLPQYF
TRBV9	TRBD1	TRBJ2-3	.	TGTGCCAGCAGCCCACTCACAGGGGGCACAGATACGCAGTATTTT	CASSPLTGGTDTQYF
TRBV20-1	TRBD2	TRBJ2-1	.	TGCAGTGCTTTGGGCGGCGGGAGGGCTGGGAATGAGCAGTTCTTC	CSALGGGRAGNEQFF
TRBV2	.	TRBJ1-2	.	TGTGCCAGCAGTGCGGCCGGTGCCGTCGCGACCTACACCTTC	CASSAAGAVATYTF
TRBV20-1	.	TRBJ2-7	.	TGCAGTGCTAGTGATGCCGGGTCCCTTGCTTACGAGCAGTACTTC	CSASDAGSLAYEQYF
TRBV4-2	.	TRBJ2-1	.	TGTGCCAGCAGCCAAGACAACACTCAGTTCTTC	CASSQDNTQFF
TRBV28	TRBD1	TRBJ2-7	.	TGTGCCAGCAGTTTCCCTGGGACAGGGGGCGAGCAGTACTTC	CASSFPGTGGEQYF
TRBV20-1	.	TRBJ1-1	.	TGCAGTGCCACTGACATTACGGACACTGAAGCTTTCTTT	CSATDITDTEAFF
TRBV7-2	.	TRBJ2-3	.	TGTGCCAGCAGCTCCGGGCTCCTCACAGATACGCAGTATTTT	CASSSGLLTDTQYF
TRBV3-1	TRBD1	TRBJ1-2	few	TGTGCCAGCAGCCAGGGACAGGGGGCGCTCAGCTATGGCTACACCTTC	CASSQGQGALSYGYTF
TRBV10-3	TRBD2	TRBJ2-7	many	TGTGCCTCTCAAATGAGGGAGGGCGACGAGCAGTACTTC	CASQMREGDEQYF